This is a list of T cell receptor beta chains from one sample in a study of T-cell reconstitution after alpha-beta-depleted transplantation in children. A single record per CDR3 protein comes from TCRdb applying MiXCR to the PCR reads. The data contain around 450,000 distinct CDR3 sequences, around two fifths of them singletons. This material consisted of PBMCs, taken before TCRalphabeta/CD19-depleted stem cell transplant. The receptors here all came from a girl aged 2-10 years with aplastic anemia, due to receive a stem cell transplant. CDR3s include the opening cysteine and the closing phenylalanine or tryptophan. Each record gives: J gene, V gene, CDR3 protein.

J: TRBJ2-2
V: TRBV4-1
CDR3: CASSYAGTGRTGELFF

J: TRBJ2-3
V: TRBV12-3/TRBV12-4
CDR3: CASSLSFSGSADTQYF

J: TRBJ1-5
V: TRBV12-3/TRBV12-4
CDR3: CASRGQGARSNQPQHF

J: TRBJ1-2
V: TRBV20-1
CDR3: CSAGGYYGYTF

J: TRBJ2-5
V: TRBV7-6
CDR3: CASSRRSGGQETQYF

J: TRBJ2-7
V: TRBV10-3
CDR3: CAISEDQAGREQYF

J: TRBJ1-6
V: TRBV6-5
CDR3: CASSLPDRASPLHF

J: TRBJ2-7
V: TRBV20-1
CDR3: CSARAGLFVSYEQYF

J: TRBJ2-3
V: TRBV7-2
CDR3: CASSLFADTQYF

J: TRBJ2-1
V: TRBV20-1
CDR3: CSARGGPRAYNEQFF

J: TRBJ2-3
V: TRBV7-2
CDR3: CASSLATGGGTDTQYF

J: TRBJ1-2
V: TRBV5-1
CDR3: CANSFGQGYGHTF

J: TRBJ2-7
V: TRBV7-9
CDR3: CASSVDRGSSYEQYF

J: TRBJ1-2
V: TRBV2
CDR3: CASLLGYYGYTF

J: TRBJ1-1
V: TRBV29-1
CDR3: CSSSGALNTEAFF

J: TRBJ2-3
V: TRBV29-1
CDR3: CSVGQITDTQYF

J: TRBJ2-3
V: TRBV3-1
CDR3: CASSQGPRHRKVFF

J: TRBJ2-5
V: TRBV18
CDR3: CASSDRVTQYF

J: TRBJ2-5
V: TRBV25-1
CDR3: CASSDHVGETQYF

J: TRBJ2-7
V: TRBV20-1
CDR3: CSALSYEQYF

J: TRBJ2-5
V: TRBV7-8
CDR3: CASSLEIPGEGETQYF

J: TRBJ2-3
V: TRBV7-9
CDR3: CASSLWVAGPTDTQYF